This entry lists 4 T cell receptor beta chains sequenced from one sample in a study of blood T cell repertoires in COVID-19. Clones were sequenced by immunoSEQ multiplex PCR, and TCRdb holds only the in-frame ones, with some missing. The data show under 200,000 clones, with around 89% seen just once and 5% to 6.5% held by the top ten. Sequenced sample: peripheral blood. These receptor sequences come from a man between 40 and 49 years old with active or convalescent COVID-19.

This chain joins TRBV6-1 and TRBJ1-6, with D possibly matching TRBD1 (5 bases). V lost 4 bases, J lost 4 bases, and 14 bases lay in between. The CDR3 is 16 amino acids. Germline CDR1 is MNHNS and CDR2 is SASEGT. Here the CDR3 DNA reads TGTGCCAGCAGTGCCGAGACAGTTGCTTATAATTCACCCCTCCACTTT. This sequence encodes CASSAETVAYNSPLHF.

The chain is built from TRBV11-3 and TRBJ1-1, with a weak D call TRBD1 (6 bases). Trimming left V 4 bases short and J 0 bases short, with 12 bases between. The CDR3 contains 15 residues. Germline CDR1 reads SGHNT; CDR2 reads YENEEA. The CDR3 loop reads CASSSRGGVNTEAFF. CDR3 nucleotides: TGTGCCAGCAGCTCCCGAGGGGGGGTGAACACTGAAGCTTTCTTT.

The genes are TRBV19 and TRBJ1-5; D is perhaps TRBD1 (6 bases). The CDR3 extends over 16 amino acids. V was trimmed by 6 bases and J by 7 bases, leaving 22 bases between them. Germline CDR1 is LNHDA and CDR2 is SQIVND (reference sequence). CDR3 DNA sequence: TGTGCCAGTAGGAATCCCCTGCCAGGGGAGGGGCAGCCCCAGCATTTT. It codes for CASRNPLPGEGQPQHF.

The CDR3 DNA is TGTGCCAGCAGCGCCACGGACAAAGCTAAGTACGAGCAGTACTTC. Its translation is CASSATDKAKYEQYF. V gene TRBV28 combines with J gene TRBJ2-7; D might be TRBD1 (5 bases). The CDR3 extends over 15 amino acids. Germline V gene sequence: CDR1 MDHEN, CDR2 SYDVKM. The ends were cut back, 6 bases at V and 4 bases at J, with 19 bases in the middle.